This T cell receptor (beta chain) was found in a study of regulatory dendritic cells for organ transplantation. Study outcomes and limitations: Resting memory CD8+ T cells held the most alloreactive clonotypes. Naive T cells showed high diversity, memory cells less, memory CD8+ least.

In regard to this clone: Its antigen is undetermined.

Naive CD45RA+ and memory CD45RO+ CD4+ or CD8+ T cells were FACS-sorted. V was clipped by 2 bases and J by 5 bases, with 15 bases between them. Germline loops: CDR1 MNHEY, CDR2 SVGAGI. This CDR3 spans 15 amino acids. Repertoires were generated with immunoSEQ multiplex PCR, while TCRdb's copy carries only in-frame clones and drops some. The sample lists 30,000 to 40,000 clones, under 95% seen once, with about 0.11% in the top ten. The source of this sequence is a human donor in good health. The sequenced sample was naive CD8+ T cells from blood. Subset denoted: CD45RA+ naive T cells. This chain connects TRBV6-5 to TRBJ2-5, with D possibly matching TRBD1 (5 bases). In DNA form, the CDR3 reads TGTGCCAGCAGTTACGCAGGGTCGGCATCGGAGACCCAGTACTTC. Protein product: CASSYAGSASETQYF.